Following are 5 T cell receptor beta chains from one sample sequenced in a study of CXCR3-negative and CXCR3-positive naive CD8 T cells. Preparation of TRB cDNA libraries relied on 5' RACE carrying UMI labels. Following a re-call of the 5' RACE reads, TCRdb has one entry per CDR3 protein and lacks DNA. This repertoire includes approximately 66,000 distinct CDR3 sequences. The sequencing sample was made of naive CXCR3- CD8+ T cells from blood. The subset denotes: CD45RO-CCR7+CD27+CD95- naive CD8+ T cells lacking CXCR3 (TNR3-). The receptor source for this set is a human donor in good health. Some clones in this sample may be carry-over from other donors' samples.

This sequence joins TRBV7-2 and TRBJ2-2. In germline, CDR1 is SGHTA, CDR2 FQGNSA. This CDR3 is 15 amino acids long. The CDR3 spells CASSFGVGSTGELFF.

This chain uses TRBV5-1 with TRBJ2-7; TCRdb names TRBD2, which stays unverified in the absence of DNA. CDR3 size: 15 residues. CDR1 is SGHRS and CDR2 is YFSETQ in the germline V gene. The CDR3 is CASSLETGASYEQYF.

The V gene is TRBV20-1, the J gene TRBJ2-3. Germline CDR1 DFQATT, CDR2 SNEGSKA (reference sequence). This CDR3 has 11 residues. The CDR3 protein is CSARTPDTQYF.

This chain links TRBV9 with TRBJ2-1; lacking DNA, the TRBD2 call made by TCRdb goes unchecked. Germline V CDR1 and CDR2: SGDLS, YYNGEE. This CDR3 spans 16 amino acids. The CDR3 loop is CASTREGGVSYNEQFF.

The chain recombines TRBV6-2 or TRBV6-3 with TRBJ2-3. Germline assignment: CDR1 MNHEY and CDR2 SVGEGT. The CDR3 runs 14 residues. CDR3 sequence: CASRTAVLEDTQYF.